The present entry profiles one T cell receptor (beta chain) with its context. Its antigen remains undetermined. No much larger clonotype is one base removed from it; base qualities were not supplied. The source of the sample is a study of siplizumab effects on memory and regulatory T cells (dated by TCRdb to the late 2010s). About the study as a whole: The effect of the anti-CD2 antibody siplizumab on alloreactive T-cell subsets was examined in allogeneic mixed lymphocyte reactions constructed from human PBMCs. What the work shows at the level of the full study, not this receptor alone: A naive or memory phenotype could not be assigned to roughly 75-97% of proliferating CD4+ or CD8+ clones. Because sequences at frequencies below about 10^-5 were poorly captured, only a minor fraction of alloreactive clones could be mapped back to unstimulated subsets. Unstimulated naive T cells appeared to be more diverse than memory T cells, and naive cells seemed to make a substantial contribution to the alloresponse. Of the alloreactive CD4+ clones that could be mapped, the Treg-derived share averaged about 63% with siplizumab compared with under 30% in control reactions. The cumulative frequency of alloreactive sequences that could be traced back to unstimulated CD4+ memory T cells was significantly reduced by siplizumab. Whether proliferating Tregs from siplizumab cultures actually had suppressive function was not functionally confirmed.

The protocol used for the library was the immunoSEQ multiplex PCR assay. Some 9.9 x 10^4 TCR templates per sample were assayed by the deep sequencing platform. Genomic DNA extracted from sorted T cells was used for TCRbeta CDR3 sequencing. For the original study's pipeline: The R programming language was used for clonal analysis of TCRbeta CDR3 data. Comparing unstimulated samples against CFSE-low samples taken after the reaction was how alloreactive CD4+ and CD8+ clones were defined. Regulatory or non-regulatory origin was assigned to alloreactive CD4+ clones by matching of sequences to sorted unstimulated Treg and non-Treg repertoires. The immuneACCESS repertoire file appears here via TCRdb, limited to in-frame rearrangements. These files lack a portion of the clones; in checked studies, under half of the deficit traces to unresolved V genes, and the cause of the others is not known. V and J calls and clone size come straight from that table; D and trimming were deduced from the DNA. For this sample the table gives approximately 97,000 clones, of which about 94% were detected only once. The top ten hold 0.9% to 1.4% of the sample.

Sorted unstimulated T cells and proliferating T cells recovered from mixed lymphocyte reactions underwent TCRbeta CDR3 sequencing. Fresh whole blood from approximately ten HLA-typed healthy donors was used to isolate PBMCs. From the cysteine up to the phenylalanine, the CDR3 has a length of 15 residues. Of the read, only the CDR3 DNA is kept; its 45 bases are in frame from base 1. V is pared back by 2 bases and J by 5 bases, with 13 bases lying between the germline termini. Via the germline V gene, CDR1 is MDHEN and CDR2 SYDVKM. This receptor was obtained from a human donor in good health. The sequencing sample was made of CD4+ T cells sorted from blood. The rearranged chain carries TRBV28 and TRBJ2-1, with no confident D gene call. The CDR3 region has the sequence CASSLHRRRHNEQFF. The DNA is as follows: TGTGCCAGCAGTTTACACCGTCGACGTCACAATGAGCAGTTCTTC.